These T cell receptor beta chains were read from a single sample in a study of PD-1 blockade in classical Hodgkin lymphoma. The data were produced by immunoSEQ multiplex PCR, yet TCRdb's version contains in-frame clones alone and is incomplete. The table shows roughly 97,000 clones, with approximately 83% occurring only once. The input for sequencing was peripheral blood mononuclear cells (PBMCs), taken at baseline. The receptor set was obtained from a human donor with classical Hodgkin lymphoma. Each CDR3 is given with its conserved first and last residue. The D gene is left open where the match is weak. A clone size is listed for some rows: how often the clone was seen (once, few, many), or a class if it is expanded.

V,D,J,size,CDR3,DNA
TRBV2,TRBD2,TRBJ2-5,once,CASSVPSGRGETQYF,TGTGCCAGCAGTGTCCCTAGCGGGAGGGGGGAGACCCAGTACTTC
TRBV7-2,.,TRBJ1-2,.,CASSLLGGAPWYGYTF,TGTGCCAGCAGCTTACTTGGGGGGGCGCCGTGGTATGGCTACACCTTC
TRBV18,.,TRBJ2-7,.,CASSPPSPRGYEQYF,TGTGCCAGCTCACCACCCAGTCCAAGGGGCTACGAGCAGTACTTC
TRBV4-2,TRBD1,TRBJ2-5,.,CASSQALAGGQETQYF,TGTGCCAGCAGCCAAGCTTTGGCAGGGGGCCAAGAGACCCAGTACTTC
TRBV5-1,.,TRBJ2-1,few,CASSRPGADEQFF,TGCGCCAGCAGCCGCCCGGGGGCGGATGAGCAGTTCTTC
TRBV7-6,.,TRBJ2-1,.,CASSLWQGNEQFF,TGTGCCAGCAGCTTATGGCAGGGGAATGAGCAGTTCTTC
TRBV9,TRBD2,TRBJ2-5,.,CASSGGVAGSGETQYF,TGTGCCAGCAGCGGGGGGGTAGCGGGAAGCGGAGAGACCCAGTACTTC
TRBV15,.,TRBJ2-3,.,CATSRGPSDTQYF,TGTGCCACCAGCAGAGGGCCCTCAGATACGCAGTATTTT
TRBV9,.,TRBJ2-3,.,CASSVVADPSTDTQYF,TGTGCCAGCAGCGTAGTGGCGGACCCTAGCACAGATACGCAGTATTTT
TRBV6-1,TRBD1,TRBJ1-5,.,CASTPSTGTGQPQHF,TGTGCCAGCACCCCCTCGACAGGGACGGGACAGCCCCAGCATTTT
TRBV15,.,TRBJ2-1,.,CATSREYANEQFF,TGTGCCACCAGCAGAGAGTATGCCAATGAGCAGTTCTTC
TRBV12-5,.,TRBJ2-2,.,CASGLRVWAVNTGELFF,TGTGCTAGTGGTCTAAGGGTGTGGGCAGTCAACACCGGGGAGCTGTTTTTT
TRBV6-6,.,TRBJ2-1,.,CASSYADKTGGEQFF,TGTGCCAGCAGTTACGCGGACAAAACAGGAGGTGAGCAGTTCTTC
TRBV4-3,.,TRBJ2-3,few,CASSQEVRADTQYF,TGCGCCAGCAGCCAAGAGGTTAGGGCAGATACGCAGTATTTT
TRBV6-1,.,TRBJ2-7,once,CASKILGGSSYEQYF,TGTGCCAGCAAGATCCTAGGAGGGAGCTCCTACGAGCAGTACTTC
TRBV18,.,TRBJ2-1,.,CASSLLDRYNEQFF,TGTGCCAGCTCACTCCTAGACCGCTACAATGAGCAGTTCTTC
TRBV6-4,.,TRBJ2-2,.,CASSASSLGTGELFF,TGTGCCAGCAGTGCATCCTCACTGGGCACCGGGGAGCTGTTTTTT
TRBV10-1,.,TRBJ2-3,.,CASSPSGHRIGTDTQYF,TGCGCCAGCAGTCCTTCGGGACATCGGATAGGCACAGATACGCAGTATTTT
TRBV4-3,.,TRBJ1-1,.,CASSQGGGAWTEAFF,TGCGCCAGCAGCCAAGGGGGAGGGGCCTGGACTGAAGCTTTCTTT
TRBV28,.,TRBJ2-5,.,CASSRTVAGETQYF,TGTGCCAGCAGTCGGACAGTGGCAGGAGAGACCCAGTACTTC
TRBV7-2,TRBD2,TRBJ2-3,.,CASSPRTSGSTDTQYF,TGTGCCAGCAGCCCCCGGACTAGCGGTAGCACAGATACGCAGTATTTT
TRBV5-8,.,TRBJ2-5,.,CASSLSGTQYF,TGTGCCAGCAGCCTATCCGGGACCCAGTACTTC